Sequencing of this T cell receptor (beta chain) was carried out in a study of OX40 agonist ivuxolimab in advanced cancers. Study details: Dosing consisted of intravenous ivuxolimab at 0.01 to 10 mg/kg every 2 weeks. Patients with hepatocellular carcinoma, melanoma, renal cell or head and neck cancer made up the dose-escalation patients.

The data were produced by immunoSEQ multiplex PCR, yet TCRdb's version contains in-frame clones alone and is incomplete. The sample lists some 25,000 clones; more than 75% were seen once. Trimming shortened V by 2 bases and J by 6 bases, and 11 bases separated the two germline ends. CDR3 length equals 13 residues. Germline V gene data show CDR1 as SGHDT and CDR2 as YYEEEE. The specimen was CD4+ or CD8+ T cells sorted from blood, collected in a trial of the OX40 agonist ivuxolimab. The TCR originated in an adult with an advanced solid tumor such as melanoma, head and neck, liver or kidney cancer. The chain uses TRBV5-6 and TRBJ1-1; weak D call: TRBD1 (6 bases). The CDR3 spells CASSLGGLSEAFF. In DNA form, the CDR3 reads TGTGCCAGCAGCTTAGGGGGGCTTTCTGAAGCTTTCTTT.